Each of the 19 T cell receptor beta chains below was sequenced from the same sample in a study of shared clonotypes between healthy human individuals. TCRdb keeps only in-frame clones here, not all; method: immunoSEQ multiplex PCR. Here the sample spans 450,000 to 500,000 clones, about 79% being singletons. The sample taken for sequencing was PBMCs. The receptors were gathered from a woman between 40 and 50 years old in good health. Some clones in this sample may be carry-over from other donors' samples.

The chain links TRBV5-4 to TRBJ1-3, with 8 positions matching TRBD1. CDR1 SGHNT and CDR2 YYREEE come from the germline V gene (reference sequence). Trimming at V came to 4 bases and at J to 4 bases, leaving 7 bases not matched to a gene. The CDR3 runs 15 residues. The CDR3 loop reads CASSRDRGGGNTIYF. In DNA form, the CDR3 reads TGTGCCAGCAGCCGAGACAGGGGCGGAGGAAACACCATATATTTT.

CDR3: CASSVGSLDYNEQFF. CDR3 nucleotide sequence: TGTGCCAGCAGCGTAGGCTCACTCGACTACAATGAGCAGTTCTTC. This rearrangement joins TRBV9 to TRBJ2-1; no definite D call. CDR1 is SGDLS and CDR2 is YYNGEE in the germline V gene. This CDR3 has 15 amino acids. The V end was cut by 0 bases, the J end by 3 bases, with 10 bases between.

The rearrangement uses TRBV11-1 and TRBJ1-1; 9 nucleotides line up with TRBD1. V gave up 6 bases and J gave up 5 bases; unmatched junction bases: 13. The CDR3 has 16 residues. The germline V gene encodes CDR1 SGHAT and CDR2 FQDESV (reference sequence). CDR3 region: CASRIHPGQGFTEAFF. Written as DNA, the CDR3 is TGTGCCAGCAGAATTCATCCGGGACAGGGATTTACTGAAGCTTTCTTT.

This clone was counted a single time. Because the CDR3's place on the DNA is in doubt, the DNA is left out and the CDR3 is given as listed by TCRdb. The V and J genes are TRBV1 and TRBJ2-2; TRBD2 reflects the table's D call only, with no check against the DNA. TRBV1 is a documented pseudogene. The CDR3 contains 17 residues when both ends are counted. The CDR3 sequence is CTSSQDKVGEGSGELFF.

As concerns this clone: An end of the junction differs from the germline gene, which may be a read error. The DNA for the CDR3 is TGTGCTAGCAGCTTAGGAGGACAGGGACAGACCCAGTACTTC. It translates to CASSLGGQGQTQYF. The J gene is TRBJ2-5, the V gene TRBV7-2; TRBD1 matches 8 bases. The V gene's germline CDR1 is SGHTA and CDR2 FQGNSA. The length of the CDR3 is 14 residues.

The V and J genes are TRBV11-2 and TRBJ2-1; 9 nucleotides align to TRBD2. J was trimmed by 6 bases and V by 3 bases; bases with no gene match: 6. This CDR3 contains 15 residues. Germline CDR1 is SGHAT and CDR2 is FQNNGV. DNA of the CDR3: TGTGCCAGCAGCTTCAGTCTAGCGGGGTTCAATGAGCAGTTCTTC. Amino acid sequence: CASSFSLAGFNEQFF.

In this sample, this clone turned up once. The chain is built from TRBV7-2 and TRBJ2-5, with D maybe TRBD2 (6 bases). CDR3 length: 13 residues. In germline, CDR1 is SGHTA, CDR2 FQGNSA. V was trimmed by 2 bases and J by 5 bases, leaving 9 bases between them. Written as DNA, the CDR3 is TGTGCCAGCAGCTTAAACGGAGGGGAGACCCAGTACTTC. This codes for CASSLNGGETQYF.

The chain employs TRBV7-8 and TRBJ2-3, with D unresolved. Germline values: CDR1 SGHVS, CDR2 FQNEAQ. V lost 2 bases and J lost 3, with 3 bases in between. There are 12 residues in the CDR3. The CDR3: CASSLYTDTQYF. The CDR3, as DNA: TGTGCCAGCAGCTTATATACAGATACGCAGTATTTT.

V gene TRBV10-3 combines with J gene TRBJ2-1; D might be TRBD2 (6 bases). Germline assignment: CDR1 ENHRY and CDR2 SYGVKD. The CDR3 contains 14 residues. V was shortened by 6 bases and J by 8 bases, with 17 bases between the two germline ends. The CDR3 sequence: CAIRRDPLSHEQFF. CDR3 sequence (DNA): TGTGCCATCAGGCGGGACCCCCTGAGCCATGAGCAGTTCTTC.

The V and J genes are TRBV12-5 and TRBJ2-1; D possibly uses TRBD1 or TRBD2 (5 bases each). CDR3 length: 12 residues. Deletions cut 3 bases from V and 15 bases from J, with 15 bases between. Germline V gene sequence: CDR1 LGHNT, CDR2 FRNRAP. This CDR3 is CASGFPGPTTFF. The CDR3 DNA sequence: TGTGCTAGTGGTTTCCCGGGGCCGACGACGTTCTTC.

In its sample, this clone was seen once. This rearrangement joins TRBV4-2 to TRBJ1-2; D is unresolved. CDR3 length equals 13 residues. CDR1 LGHNA and CDR2 YNFKEQ come from the germline V gene. Trimming stripped 4 bases from V and 4 bases from J, with 10 bases between. This CDR3 reads CASSPDTAYGYTF. The CDR3 nucleotides are TGTGCCAGCAGCCCAGACACCGCCTATGGCTACACCTTC.

The chain recombines TRBV19 with TRBJ1-5, with 8 nucleotides matching TRBD1. Germline values: CDR1 LNHDA, CDR2 SQIVND (reference sequence). The CDR3 is made up of 14 amino acids. V was clipped by 3 bases and J by 10 bases; unmatched bases: 8. The CDR3 here is CASSMQGAPQPQHF. The CDR3 DNA reads as TGTGCCAGTAGTATGCAGGGGGCTCCCCAACCCCAGCATTTT.

This chain joins TRBV7-2 and TRBJ2-7, with 10 bases lining up with TRBD2. The germline V gene encodes CDR1 SGHTA and CDR2 FQGNSA. This CDR3 has 14 residues. J was trimmed by 3 bases and V by 3 bases; bases with no gene match: 2. The CDR3 bases are TGTGCCAGCAGCTTCGGACTAGCGGACTACGAGCAGTACTTC. Translated, it gives CASSFGLADYEQYF. Full variable domain (missing parts from reference TRBV7-2 and TRBJ2-7): GAGVSQSPSNKVTEKGKDVELRCDPISGHTALYWYRQSLGQGLEFLIYFQGNSAPDKSGLPSDRFSAERTGGSVSTLTIQRTQQEDSAVYLCASSFGLADYEQYFGPGTRLTVT.

The chain couples TRBV11-3 to TRBJ1-4; D is ambiguous. Trimming left V 5 bases short and J 0 bases short, with 10 bases between. CDR1 and CDR2 (germline): SGHNT, YENEEA. The CDR3 sequence is 15 residues long. CDR3 DNA sequence: TGTGCCAGCAGCCCGATACAGCCAACTAATGAAAAACTGTTTTTT. Protein: CASSPIQPTNEKLFF.

This clone was picked up one time. The chain combines TRBV7-2 with TRBJ2-1; D not certain. CDR1 SGHTA and CDR2 FQGNSA come from the germline V gene. The V end was cut by 1 base, the J end by 6 bases, with 7 bases between. CDR3 length: 13 residues. DNA for the CDR3: TGTGCCAGCAGCTTAGTCTATACCAATGAGCAGTTCTTC. This sequence encodes CASSLVYTNEQFF.

As concerns this clone: Other DNA sequences from this sample encode an identical CDR3 as well. This chain uses TRBV5-6 with TRBJ2-7; 9 nucleotides agree with TRBD1. The CDR3 runs to 15 residues. In germline, CDR1 is SGHDT, CDR2 YYEEEE. The trim removed 0 bases at V and 5 bases at J, leaving 6 bases unmatched. The CDR3 sequence is CASSLGTGGFHEQYF. CDR3 coding DNA: TGTGCCAGCAGCTTGGGCACAGGGGGCTTCCACGAGCAGTACTTC.

This chain links TRBV7-2 with TRBJ2-3, with D tentatively TRBD1 (5 bases). Trimming removed 2 bases at V and 2 bases at J, with 14 bases between. The CDR3 sequence is 16 residues long. Germline CDR1 and CDR2: SGHTA and FQGNSA. The DNA of the CDR3 is TGTGCCAGCAGCTTACTAGGGGATGTTGCCACAGATACGCAGTATTTT. This encodes CASSLLGDVATDTQYF.

This clone has more than one count but fewer than ten. Compared with germline, one end of the junction differs, possibly owing to a read error. This specimen includes other DNA sequences encoding the same CDR3. This chain's CDR3 is CASSWTGAEAFF. The CDR3 DNA is TGTGCCAGCAGCTGGACGGGTGCTGAGGCTTTCTTT. The V gene is TRBV11-2, the J gene TRBJ1-1; D unclear. Per the germline V gene, CDR1 is SGHAT and CDR2 is FQNNGV. The CDR3 runs to 12 residues.

The chain has TRBV30 and TRBJ1-2, with 7 nucleotides matching TRBD1. Trimming removed 0 bases from V and 5 bases from J; junction bases left unmatched: 3. There are 13 residues in the CDR3. Germline V CDR1 and CDR2: GTSNPN, SVGIG (reference sequence). The CDR3 loop is CAWSVSRGYGYTF. The DNA for the CDR3 is TGTGCCTGGAGTGTGTCCAGGGGGTATGGCTACACCTTC.